A selection of T cell receptor beta chains follows, all from one sample in a study of blood T cell repertoires in COVID-19. Method: immunoSEQ multiplex PCR; TCRdb's copy keeps in-frame clones and lacks some. The sample has approximately 260,000 clones, 75% to 90% seen once. Sequencing used PBMCs or T cells enriched from blood (not recorded which). Every receptor here comes from a woman between 35 and 50 years old with acute COVID-19. The CDR3 runs from the conserved cysteine through the conserved F or W. D genes are given only for firm matches. The listing skips clone size in some rows; elsewhere it reads once, few, many or a size class.

J gene	D gene	clone size	V gene	CDR3 protein	CDR3 DNA
TRBJ1-3	TRBD1	NA	TRBV2	CASSEGSRGLGNTIYF	TGTGCCAGCAGTGAAGGGAGCAGGGGGCTTGGAAACACCATATATTTT
TRBJ2-2	NA	NA	TRBV6-5	CASSFSGEPNTGELFF	TGTGCCAGCAGTTTTAGCGGAGAACCCAACACCGGGGAGCTGTTTTTT
TRBJ2-5	TRBD2	NA	TRBV18	CASSPTSGVQETQYF	TGTGCCAGCTCACCGACTAGCGGAGTACAAGAGACCCAGTACTTC
TRBJ1-2	NA	NA	TRBV30	CAWSVRRLRGRGGYTF	TGTGCCTGGAGTGTAAGAAGGTTGCGGGGGCGCGGAGGCTACACCTTC
TRBJ2-1	TRBD2	NA	TRBV3-1/TRBV3-2	CASSQVGGRSSNEQFF	TGTGCCAGCAGCCAAGTTGGCGGGAGGAGTAGCAATGAGCAGTTCTTC
TRBJ2-5	NA	once	TRBV19	CASSEFEEETQYF	TGTGCCAGTAGTGAGTTCGAAGAAGAGACCCAGTACTTC
TRBJ2-2	TRBD1	NA	TRBV11-3	CASSFSIGQGPTGELFF	TGTGCCAGCAGCTTTTCCATCGGACAGGGTCCCACCGGGGAGCTGTTTTTT
TRBJ2-7	NA	NA	TRBV6-1	CASSEEGTYEQYF	TGTGCCAGCAGTGAGGAGGGAACCTACGAGCAGTACTTC
TRBJ2-5	NA	NA	TRBV12-5	CASGLSGQETQYF	TGTGCTAGTGGTTTGTCCGGGCAAGAGACCCAGTACTTC
TRBJ1-4	TRBD1	NA	TRBV19	CASSPNPGGLGNEKLFF	TGTGCCAGTAGTCCGAACCCAGGGGGCTTAGGTAATGAAAAACTGTTTTTT
TRBJ2-1	NA	NA	TRBV5-8	CASSRYSGNYNEQFF	TGTGCCAGCAGCCGGTATAGCGGAAACTACAATGAGCAGTTCTTC
TRBJ2-4	NA	NA	TRBV20-1	CSASHPGGPGKNIQYF	TGCAGTGCTAGTCATCCCGGAGGGCCGGGCAAAAACATTCAGTACTTC
TRBJ2-7	TRBD2	NA	TRBV3-1/TRBV3-2	CASSQRGLAGGRNEQYF	TGTGCCAGCAGCCAAAGGGGGCTAGCGGGAGGACGGAACGAGCAGTACTTC
TRBJ1-5	TRBD1	NA	TRBV7-9	CASSLALGQFNQPQHF	TGTGCCAGCAGCTTAGCGCTGGGACAGTTCAATCAGCCCCAGCATTTT
TRBJ2-6	TRBD1	NA	TRBV11-2	CASSLNPPGGASGANVLTF	TGTGCCAGCAGCTTAAATCCGCCAGGGGGCGCGTCTGGGGCCAACGTCCTGACTTTC
TRBJ1-1	TRBD1	NA	TRBV11-3	CASSDPTGTGVNTEAFF	TGTGCCAGCAGCGACCCGACCGGGACAGGGGTGAACACTGAAGCTTTCTTT
TRBJ2-4	NA	NA	TRBV2	CASRTVARPAKNIQYF	TGTGCCAGCAGGACAGTTGCGAGACCAGCCAAAAACATTCAGTACTTC
TRBJ1-1	TRBD1	NA	TRBV5-1	CASSGGQYTEAFF	TGCGCCAGCAGCGGGGGACAGTACACTGAAGCTTTCTTT
TRBJ1-1	NA	NA	TRBV7-6	CASSLGGGVNTEAFF	TGTGCCAGCAGCTTAGGAGGGGGTGTGAACACTGAAGCTTTCTTT
TRBJ2-3	TRBD2	NA	TRBV9	CASSTPLGGSRTRWDTQYF	TGTGCCAGCAGCACCCCCTTGGGCGGGAGCCGTACCCGGTGGGATACGCAGTATTTT
TRBJ2-7	TRBD1	once	TRBV7-3	CASSATGGADEQYF	TGTGCCAGCAGCGCAACAGGGGGCGCGGACGAGCAGTACTTC
TRBJ1-2	TRBD1	NA	TRBV3-1/TRBV3-2	CASRPTGADYGYTF	TGTGCCAGCAGACCCACAGGGGCGGACTATGGCTACACCTTC